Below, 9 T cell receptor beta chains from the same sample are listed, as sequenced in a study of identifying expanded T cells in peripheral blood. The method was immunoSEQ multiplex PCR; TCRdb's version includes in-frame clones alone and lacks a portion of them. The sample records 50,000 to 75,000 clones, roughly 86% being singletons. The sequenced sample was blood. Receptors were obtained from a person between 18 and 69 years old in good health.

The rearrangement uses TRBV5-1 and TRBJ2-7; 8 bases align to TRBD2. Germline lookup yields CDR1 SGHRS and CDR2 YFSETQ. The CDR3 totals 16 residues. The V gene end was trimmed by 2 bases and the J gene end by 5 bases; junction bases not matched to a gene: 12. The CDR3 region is CASSLGAVAGTNEQYF. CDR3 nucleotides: TGCGCCAGCAGCTTAGGGGCGGTAGCGGGGACCAACGAGCAGTACTTC.

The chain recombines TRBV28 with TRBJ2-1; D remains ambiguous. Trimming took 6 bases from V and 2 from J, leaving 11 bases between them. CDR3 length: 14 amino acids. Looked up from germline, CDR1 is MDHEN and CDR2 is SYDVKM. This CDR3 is CASRSALTYNEQFF. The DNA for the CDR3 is TGTGCCAGCAGGTCTGCCCTCACCTACAATGAGCAGTTCTTC.

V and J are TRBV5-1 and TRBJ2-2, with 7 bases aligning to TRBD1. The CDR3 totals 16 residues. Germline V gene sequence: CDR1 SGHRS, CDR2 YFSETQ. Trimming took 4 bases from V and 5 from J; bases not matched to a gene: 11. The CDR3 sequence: CASSPTDRVGTGELFF. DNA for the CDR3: TGCGCCAGCAGCCCTACCGACAGGGTGGGGACCGGGGAGCTGTTTTTT.

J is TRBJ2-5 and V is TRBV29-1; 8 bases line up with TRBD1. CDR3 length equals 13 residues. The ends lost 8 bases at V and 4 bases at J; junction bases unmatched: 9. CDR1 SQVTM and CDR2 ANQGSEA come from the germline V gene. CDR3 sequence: CSFQTGDGETQYF. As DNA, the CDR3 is TGCAGCTTCCAGACAGGGGACGGAGAGACCCAGTACTTC.

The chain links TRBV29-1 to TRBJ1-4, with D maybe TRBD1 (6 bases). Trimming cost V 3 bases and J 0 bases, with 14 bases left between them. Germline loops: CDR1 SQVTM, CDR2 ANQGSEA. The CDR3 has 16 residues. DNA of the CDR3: TGCAGCGTTGATATGGGACACAGTGCAACTAATGAAAAACTGTTTTTT. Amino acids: CSVDMGHSATNEKLFF.

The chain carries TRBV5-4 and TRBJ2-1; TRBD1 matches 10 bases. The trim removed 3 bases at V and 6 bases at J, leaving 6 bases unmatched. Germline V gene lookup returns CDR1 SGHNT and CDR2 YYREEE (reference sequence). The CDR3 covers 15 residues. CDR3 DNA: TGTGCCAGCAGCTCGGGACAGGGGATAGTCAATGAGCAGTTCTTC. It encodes CASSSGQGIVNEQFF.

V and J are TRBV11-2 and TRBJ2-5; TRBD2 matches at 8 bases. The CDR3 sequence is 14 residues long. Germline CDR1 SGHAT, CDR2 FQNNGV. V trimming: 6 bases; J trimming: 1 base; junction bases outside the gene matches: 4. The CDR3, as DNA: TGTGCCAGCAGTGAAGCGGGAGCCCAAGAGACCCAGTACTTC. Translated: CASSEAGAQETQYF.

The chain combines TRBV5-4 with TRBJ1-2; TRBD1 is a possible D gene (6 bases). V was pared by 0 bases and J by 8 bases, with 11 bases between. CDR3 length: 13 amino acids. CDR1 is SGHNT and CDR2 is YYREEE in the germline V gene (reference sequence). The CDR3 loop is CASSLAPGEGYTF. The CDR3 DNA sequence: TGTGCCAGCAGCTTGGCCCCAGGGGAGGGCTACACCTTC.

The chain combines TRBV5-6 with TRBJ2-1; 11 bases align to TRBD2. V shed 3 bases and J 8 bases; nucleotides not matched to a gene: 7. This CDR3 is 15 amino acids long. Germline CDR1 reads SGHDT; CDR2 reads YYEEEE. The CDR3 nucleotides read TGTGCCAGCAGCTCCGTAGCGGGAGGGCCGTATGAGCAGTTCTTC. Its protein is CASSSVAGGPYEQFF.